The rows below give T cell receptor beta chains drawn from one sample of a study of blood T cell repertoires in COVID-19. Generated by immunoSEQ multiplex PCR, the TCRdb table keeps only in-frame clones and is missing some. This repertoire shows over 95,000 clones, 79% found once; its top ten account for roughly 18%. Sequenced input: peripheral blood. These receptors all come from a woman older than 75 with active or convalescent COVID-19. Each CDR3 is given with its conserved first and last residue. D genes are given only for firm matches. Not every row has a clone size; where given, it reads once, few, many or a size class.

clone_size j_call d_call v_call cdr3_nt cdr3_aa
. TRBJ1-4 TRBD1 TRBV5-4 TGTGCCAGCAGCTCCACGGGACAGGGGGCCGAACTGTTTTTT CASSSTGQGAELFF
. TRBJ1-3 . TRBV6-5 TGTGCCAGCAGTTACGGGCATGCGGGAAACACCATATATTTT CASSYGHAGNTIYF
. TRBJ2-7 . TRBV5-6 TGTGCCAGCAGCTTTAATGACAGGTGGGGCGAGCAGTACTTC CASSFNDRWGEQYF
. TRBJ2-1 TRBD2 TRBV27 TGTGCCAGCAAAAGACTAGCGGGAGCCTCCTACAATGAGCAGTTCTTC CASKRLAGASYNEQFF
. TRBJ2-4 TRBD1 TRBV28 TGTGCCAGCAGTTTACCCCGGGACAGGGTAGCCAAAAACATTCAGTACTTC CASSLPRDRVAKNIQYF
. TRBJ2-7 TRBD2 TRBV28 TGTGCCAGCACCCCTGGCGGGGGAGAGTACGAGCAGTACTTC CASTPGGGEYEQYF
. TRBJ1-1 . TRBV6-6 TGTGCCAGCAGGCAGGGCGCCAGGGACACTGAAGCTTTCTTT CASRQGARDTEAFF
. TRBJ1-2 TRBD1 TRBV15 TGTGCCACACAGGGGGCTAACTATGGCTACACCTTC CATQGANYGYTF
. TRBJ1-5 TRBD1 TRBV4-2 TGTGCCAGCAGCCAAGTGGGCCCCGACAGGGGGAGTCAGCCCCAGCATTTT CASSQVGPDRGSQPQHF
few TRBJ1-6 . TRBV2 TGTGCCAGCAGTTTCCGGAATTCACCCCTCCACTTT CASSFRNSPLHF
. TRBJ2-3 . TRBV2 TGTGCCAGTGGGCACGGCGGGACAGATACGCAGTATTTT CASGHGGTDTQYF
. TRBJ1-1 . TRBV6-6 TGTGCCAGCAGGCTTGGTCCGGACACTGAAGCTTTCTTT CASRLGPDTEAFF
. TRBJ1-1 . TRBV28 TGTGCCAGCAGTTCCAGGGCCAGTGCCGAAGCTTTCTTT CASSSRASAEAFF
. TRBJ1-6 TRBD1 TRBV9 TGTGCCAGCAGCGTGACAGGGTTTGATTCACCCCTCCACTTT CASSVTGFDSPLHF
. TRBJ2-2 TRBD2 TRBV28 TGTGCCAGCAGTCTAACCGGGACTAGCGGCACCGGGGAGCTGTTTTTT CASSLTGTSGTGELFF
. TRBJ2-3 TRBD2 TRBV9 TGTGCCAGCAGCGTAGCTACTCGACTAGCGGGAGAGACAGATACGCAGTATTTT CASSVATRLAGETDTQYF
. TRBJ2-3 . TRBV7-3 TGTGCCAGCAGTGCGGCAGGGGCTACAGATACGCAGTATTTT CASSAAGATDTQYF
. TRBJ2-2 . TRBV5-1 TGCGCCAGCAGCTTGGGACAGCGCGCTTATCCGAACACCGGGGAGCTGTTTTTT CASSLGQRAYPNTGELFF
. TRBJ2-7 . TRBV5-1 TGCGCCAGCAGCTTGGATCCCCAGAACTACGAGCAGTACTTC CASSLDPQNYEQYF
. TRBJ2-1 TRBD2 TRBV5-4 TGTGCCAGCAGCGCCCAATGGAGCGGGGAAAACAATGAGCAGTTCTTC CASSAQWSGENNEQFF
few TRBJ1-2 TRBD1 TRBV19 TGTGCCAGTAGTACGACCGGCTGGGACAGGAACTATGGCTACACCTTC CASSTTGWDRNYGYTF
. TRBJ1-1 . TRBV12-3/TRBV12-4 TGTGCCAGCAGTTTGCAGGGAAGAGGTGAAGCTTTCTTT CASSLQGRGEAFF
. TRBJ1-1 TRBD1 TRBV5-1 TGCGCCAGCAGCTTTGGCGCAGGGGGCTTCTCTTCTGAAGCTTTCTTT CASSFGAGGFSSEAFF
. TRBJ1-2 . TRBV28 TGTGCCAGCAGACAACAGGGCGGCAACTATGGCTACACCTTC CASRQQGGNYGYTF
. TRBJ2-7 TRBD2 TRBV7-2 TGTGCCAGCAGCGGGGGGGTAGGCGAGCAGTACTTC CASSGGVGEQYF
. TRBJ1-6 . TRBV7-8 TGTGCCAGCAGCTTATTAGCTGCGACAGTTAATTCACCCCTCCACTTT CASSLLAATVNSPLHF
. TRBJ2-1 TRBD2 TRBV15 TGTGCCACCAGCAGAGACCCTAGCGGGAGGGCCCGTCACAATGAGCAGTTCTTC CATSRDPSGRARHNEQFF
. TRBJ2-5 TRBD1 TRBV7-3 TGTGCCAGCAGCCCGCTGGCAGGGGAGACAGGGCGGGAGACCCAGTACTTC CASSPLAGETGRETQYF
. TRBJ1-4 . TRBV7-2 TGTGCCAGCAGCTTATCAGGGATGGCTAATGAAAAACTGTTTTTT CASSLSGMANEKLFF
. TRBJ2-5 . TRBV23-1 TGCGCCAGCAGCACTAAAGGATACCCCCAGGAGACCCAGTACTTC CASSTKGYPQETQYF
few TRBJ2-1 TRBD1 TRBV11-3 TGTGCCAGCAGCATAAGGACAGGGTTCGGTGAGCAGTTCTTC CASSIRTGFGEQFF
. TRBJ1-2 . TRBV5-6 TGTGCCAGCAGCTTCGACAAGAACTATGGCTACACCTTC CASSFDKNYGYTF
. TRBJ2-1 TRBD2 TRBV11-1 TGTGCCAGCAGCCGCAGACTAGCGGGCGGTCGCAATGAGCAGTTCTTC CASSRRLAGGRNEQFF
. TRBJ2-1 TRBD2 TRBV11-2 TGTGCCAGCAGCCAAAAAAGGGACTACCCCAATGAGCAGTTCTTC CASSQKRDYPNEQFF
few TRBJ1-1 . TRBV5-4 TGTGCCAGCAGCTTTAATGCAGGGTCGAACACTGAAGCTTTCTTT CASSFNAGSNTEAFF
few TRBJ1-2 . TRBV5-4 TGTGCCAGCAGCCTTCAGGGCTCAGCTAACTATGGCTACACCTTC CASSLQGSANYGYTF
. TRBJ2-7 TRBD1 TRBV11-2 TGTGCCAGCAGCATCGCCAGGACAGGGGGCTACGAGCAGTACTTC CASSIARTGGYEQYF
. TRBJ2-1 TRBD2 TRBV5-1 TGCGCCAGCAGCTTTGGACTAGCGGGAGGGAATGAGCAGTTCTTC CASSFGLAGGNEQFF
. TRBJ2-5 . TRBV20-1 TGCAGTGCTAGAGTTAGAGAGACCCAGTACTTC CSARVRETQYF
. TRBJ2-1 . TRBV7-7 TGTGCTAGCAGCCAGTGGCTGGCGGATGAGCAGTTCTTC CASSQWLADEQFF
once TRBJ2-1 TRBD1 TRBV7-9 TGTGCCAGCAGCCCAGGGGGGGGACAGGGTTACAATGAGCAGTTCTTC CASSPGGGQGYNEQFF
. TRBJ2-7 . TRBV5-1 TGCGCCAGCAGCTTGGGGCAGATAGCCGACGAGCAGTACTTC CASSLGQIADEQYF
. TRBJ2-7 . TRBV28 TGTGCCAGCAGGAGAACAGGGAGCTCTTACGAGCAGTACTTC CASRRTGSSYEQYF
few TRBJ2-5 TRBD2 TRBV5-1 TGCGCCAGCAGCTTGGAACCCATGAGCGGGGCCCAAGAGACCCAGTACTTC CASSLEPMSGAQETQYF
. TRBJ1-6 . TRBV2 TGTGCCAGCAGTGTTTATCCCATGTACCCCGGCTATAATTCACCCCTCCACTTT CASSVYPMYPGYNSPLHF
. TRBJ2-7 . TRBV6-4 TGTGCTAAGCCAAAAGTGGCAGTGGGCCAGACCTACGAGCAGTACTTC CAKPKVAVGQTYEQYF
. TRBJ2-1 . TRBV19 TGTGCCAGTCAGGACTCCTACAATGAGCAGTTCTTC CASQDSYNEQFF
. TRBJ2-7 . TRBV29-1 TGCAGCGTGAGGGGGACCAAGGGCGCCCACGAGCAGTACTTC CSVRGTKGAHEQYF
. TRBJ1-3 . TRBV6-1 TGTGCCAGCAGTGAAGGGGCATACTCTGGAAACACCATATATTTT CASSEGAYSGNTIYF
. TRBJ2-5 TRBD1 TRBV5-1 TGTGCCAGCAGCTTGGACGGGACAGCAGGAGAGACCCAGTACTTC CASSLDGTAGETQYF
. TRBJ2-2 . TRBV29-1 TGCAGCGTTGAATCCGGACAGAACACCGGGGAGCTGTTTTTT CSVESGQNTGELFF